The present T cell receptor beta chain was sequenced within a study of T cell responses to AZD1222 COVID-19 vaccine. Study-level findings and limits: Distributed over spike, vaccine-associated CD4 TCRs predominated at 160-218 and 743-854. Targets within unmutated variant regions were reportedly found for nearly half of spike-specific TCRs.

In the case of this clone: The antigen is undetermined.

In germline, CDR1 is SGHRS, CDR2 YFSETQ. Unmatched junction bases numbered 14, after V lost 4 bases and J lost 0 bases. The CDR3 covers 18 residues. Using immunoSEQ multiplex PCR, the repertoire was profiled, and TCRdb retains in-frame clones only, with some absent. The sample includes fewer than 200,000 clones, about 87% of them seen just once. The genes are TRBV5-1 and TRBJ2-3; 7 bases fit TRBD1. The receptor was derived from an adult in good health. Sequenced material: peripheral blood, taken on day 0 of AZD1222 vaccination. DNA of the CDR3: TGCGCCAGCAGCCCGGGGTCCTCCCGGGACAGAAGCACAGATACGCAGTATTTT. Its protein is CASSPGSSRDRSTDTQYF.